The clone carrying this T cell receptor (beta chain) was detected a few times. Its antigen is currently unknown. This sample is drawn from a study of a mutant IDH1 vaccine in newly diagnosed glioma. Generated by immunoSEQ multiplex PCR, the TCRdb table keeps only in-frame clones and is missing some. The table has more than 30,000 clones, approximately 89% seen once. Stated time point: week 47, end of study. Each dose delivered 300 ug of mutant IDH1 20-mer peptide subcutaneously with imiquimod. The sequence was obtained from a man in his forties or fifties with glioma. The sample consisted of PBMCs, taken from a glioma patient whose treatment included an IDH1 peptide vaccine.

CDR3 sequence reads: CASSQDTQGSMGYTF. In DNA, the CDR3 is TGTGCCAGCAGCCAAGATACACAGGGGTCGATGGGCTACACCTTC. The chain has TRBV4-2 and TRBJ1-2, with 7 positions matching TRBD1. V dropped 0 bases and J dropped 8; count of bases not matched to a gene: 9. Germline-derived CDR1 and CDR2 are LGHNA and YNFKEQ. CDR3 length: 15 residues.